The sequence of this TCR beta chain was determined in a study of blood T cell repertoires in COVID-19. Study as a whole: Nucleic acid was either cDNA or gDNA, and it came from T cells, B-cell-depleted T cells, or PBMCs.

CDR1 MDHEN and CDR2 SYDVKM come from the germline V gene. The V end was cut by 6 bases, the J end by 3 bases, with 9 bases between. There are 12 residues in the CDR3. Clones were read by immunoSEQ multiplex PCR, and TCRdb kept only the in-frame ones, dropping some. The data show more than 40,000 clones, approximately 86% seen once. Study members were between about 18 and 89 years old and lived in over 20 US regions. The material sequenced was PBMCs or T cells enriched from blood (not recorded which). This sequence was found in a woman between 45 and 60 years old who had recovered from COVID-19. The rearrangement links TRBV28 to TRBJ2-7; D not resolved. CDR3: CASSSTNYEQYF. The DNA for the CDR3 is TGTGCCAGCAGCTCCACTAACTACGAGCAGTACTTC.